A selection of T cell receptor beta chains follows, all from one sample in a study of Ad26.COV2.S vaccination and SARS-CoV-2 variants. Data came from immunoSEQ multiplex PCR; TCRdb stores just in-frame clones and leaves some out. Of around 300,000 clones in the sample, around 89% were seen once. The specimen was peripheral blood, collected in a trial of Ad26.COV2.S vaccine versus placebo. The receptors here all came from a person aged 18 to 59 who received the Ad26.COV2.S COVID-19 vaccine or a placebo. The CDR3 runs from the conserved cysteine through the conserved F or W. The D gene is left open where the match is weak. Expanded clones get a size class; other rows say once, few or many, or leave the size out.

V: TRBV5-6
size: NA
J: TRBJ1-1
D: NA
DNA: TGTGCCAGCAGCATGGGCGGTTGGGCAGTGAACACTGAAGCTTTCTTT
CDR3: CASSMGGWAVNTEAFF

V: TRBV6-2/TRBV6-3
size: NA
J: TRBJ1-2
D: NA
DNA: TGTGCCAGCAGTTACTCGTCAAGGGACCGCGGCTACACCTTC
CDR3: CASSYSSRDRGYTF

V: TRBV6-6
size: NA
J: TRBJ1-1
D: NA
DNA: TGTGCCAGCAGTTACTCGCTAGGGGGGAACACTGAAGCTTTCTTT
CDR3: CASSYSLGGNTEAFF

V: TRBV3-1/TRBV3-2
size: NA
J: TRBJ2-7
D: TRBD2
DNA: TGTGCCAGCAGCCAACCTACTAGCGGGAGGCCCTACGAGCAGTACTTC
CDR3: CASSQPTSGRPYEQYF

V: TRBV27
size: NA
J: TRBJ1-5
D: TRBD1
DNA: TGTGCCAGCGGACAGGCGTTTCAGCCCCAGCATTTT
CDR3: CASGQAFQPQHF

V: TRBV25-1
size: few
J: TRBJ1-6
D: NA
DNA: TGTGCCAGCAGCTGGGTCGGGGGACCCCTCCACTTT
CDR3: CASSWVGGPLHF

V: TRBV18
size: NA
J: TRBJ2-2
D: NA
DNA: TGTGCCAGCTCACCAGGGGTCGGGGAGCTGTTTTTT
CDR3: CASSPGVGELFF

V: TRBV7-3
size: NA
J: TRBJ1-1
D: TRBD1
DNA: TGTGCCAGCAGCCGAGCCGGGACAGGGGGGACTGAAGCTTTCTTT
CDR3: CASSRAGTGGTEAFF

V: TRBV5-1
size: NA
J: TRBJ1-1
D: NA
DNA: TGCGCCAGCAGCTTGGCTGGGACGGTGAACACTGAAGCTTTCTTT
CDR3: CASSLAGTVNTEAFF

V: TRBV6-5
size: once
J: TRBJ1-2
D: NA
DNA: TGTGCCAGCAGTTCAACGACAGACTTCTATGGCTACACCTTC
CDR3: CASSSTTDFYGYTF

V: TRBV20-1
size: once
J: TRBJ1-5
D: NA
DNA: TGCGCCGGCAGATCTCAGCCCCAGCATTTT
CDR3: CAGRSQPQHF

V: TRBV19
size: once
J: TRBJ2-7
D: NA
DNA: TGTGCCAGTAGTAACGTCAACTCCTACGAGCAGTACTTC
CDR3: CASSNVNSYEQYF

V: TRBV6-1
size: NA
J: TRBJ2-3
D: NA
DNA: TGTGCCAGCAGTGAAACGTTCGTCGCAGATACGCAGTATTTT
CDR3: CASSETFVADTQYF

V: TRBV28
size: NA
J: TRBJ1-2
D: NA
DNA: TGTGCCAGCAGTATCCAGGGTCGGGACTATGGCTACACCTTC
CDR3: CASSIQGRDYGYTF

V: TRBV7-9
size: few
J: TRBJ1-6
D: NA
DNA: TGTGCCAGCAGTCGGACCGGGACGGGGAGCTCCTATAATTCACCCCTCCACTTT
CDR3: CASSRTGTGSSYNSPLHF

V: TRBV18
size: NA
J: TRBJ2-1
D: NA
DNA: TGTGCCAGCTCACCACCGGGGAGCTCCTACAATGAGCAGTTCTTC
CDR3: CASSPPGSSYNEQFF

V: TRBV9
size: once
J: TRBJ2-5
D: NA
DNA: TGTGCCAGCAGCGTGGGGGGACCCCAAGAGACCCAGTACTTC
CDR3: CASSVGGPQETQYF

V: TRBV9
size: NA
J: TRBJ2-3
D: NA
DNA: TGTGCCAGCAGCGTAGTAGGGGCTACGCAGTATTTT
CDR3: CASSVVGATQYF

V: TRBV7-9
size: NA
J: TRBJ1-1
D: TRBD1
DNA: TGTGCCAGCAGCTTGGGACAGCACACTGAAGCTTTCTTT
CDR3: CASSLGQHTEAFF

V: TRBV2
size: NA
J: TRBJ1-1
D: NA
DNA: TGTGCCAGCACCAGCCCCAGGCTCCTACCTGAAGCTTTCTTT
CDR3: CASTSPRLLPEAFF

V: TRBV6-1
size: NA
J: TRBJ1-2
D: NA
DNA: TGTGCCAGCAGTGAAGCGCTTCCGGGGGGCCTACGGGGCTACACCTTC
CDR3: CASSEALPGGLRGYTF

V: TRBV6-5
size: NA
J: TRBJ2-7
D: NA
DNA: TGTGCCAGCATCGAGGGGTTGGGATCGGGCGAGCAGTACTTC
CDR3: CASIEGLGSGEQYF

V: TRBV27
size: NA
J: TRBJ2-7
D: NA
DNA: TGTGCCAGCAGTTTATCGTGGGGCTACGAGCAGTACTTC
CDR3: CASSLSWGYEQYF

V: TRBV5-1
size: NA
J: TRBJ1-2
D: TRBD1
DNA: TGCGCCAGCAGCCCGGGACAGGGGGCGGCTGCTAGCTATGGCTACACCTTC
CDR3: CASSPGQGAAASYGYTF

V: TRBV5-6
size: NA
J: TRBJ1-2
D: NA
DNA: TGTGCCAGCAGCTTGGAAACAGGGAGCTTCTCCGGCTACACCTTC
CDR3: CASSLETGSFSGYTF

V: TRBV5-1
size: NA
J: TRBJ2-7
D: TRBD1
DNA: TGCGCCAGCAGCAGAACCGGGACAGGGGATCACGAGCAGTACTTC
CDR3: CASSRTGTGDHEQYF

V: TRBV5-4
size: few
J: TRBJ2-2
D: NA
DNA: TGTGCCAGCAGCTTGGATGTGGGCGGGGAGCTGTTTTTT
CDR3: CASSLDVGGELFF

V: TRBV5-1
size: NA
J: TRBJ1-4
D: NA
DNA: TGCGCCAGCAGCTTGGTTAGTAAAGAAAAACTGTTTTTT
CDR3: CASSLVSKEKLFF

V: TRBV5-1
size: NA
J: TRBJ2-2
D: NA
DNA: TGCGCCAGTGACCACGGGGACGCCGGGGAGCTGTTTTTT
CDR3: CASDHGDAGELFF

V: TRBV30
size: NA
J: TRBJ2-3
D: NA
DNA: TGTGCGGTACGGGGAAGCACAGATACGCAGTATTTT
CDR3: CAVRGSTDTQYF

V: TRBV27
size: NA
J: TRBJ2-7
D: TRBD1
DNA: TGTGCCACCAGGGGGAGCTTCTCCTACGAGCAGTACTTC
CDR3: CATRGSFSYEQYF

V: TRBV28
size: NA
J: TRBJ2-3
D: NA
DNA: TGTGCCAGCACCCGACCAAGGGGTCCCCGCACAGATACGCAGTATTTT
CDR3: CASTRPRGPRTDTQYF

V: TRBV7-3
size: few
J: TRBJ2-5
D: TRBD1
DNA: TGTGCCAGCAGCGCGGACAGGGGAGAGACCCAGTACTTC
CDR3: CASSADRGETQYF

V: TRBV6-4
size: few
J: TRBJ2-5
D: NA
DNA: TGTGCCAGCGCTATGGGGCCGCGAGAGACCCAGTACTTC
CDR3: CASAMGPRETQYF

V: TRBV5-5
size: NA
J: TRBJ1-1
D: NA
DNA: TGTGCCAGCAGCTTGTTGGGTATCACTGAAGCTTTCTTT
CDR3: CASSLLGITEAFF

V: TRBV30
size: NA
J: TRBJ2-1
D: NA
DNA: TGTGCCTGGAGTTCAGGGGATGGGCCTGATGAGCAGTTCTTC
CDR3: CAWSSGDGPDEQFF

V: TRBV18
size: few
J: TRBJ2-7
D: TRBD2
DNA: TGTGCCAGCTCCTCCAGCGGGAAAGGCAACGAGCAGTACTTC
CDR3: CASSSSGKGNEQYF

V: TRBV3-1/TRBV3-2
size: NA
J: TRBJ2-7
D: NA
DNA: TGTGCCAGCAGCCAAGACCAGGGCTGGAAGCAGTACTTC
CDR3: CASSQDQGWKQYF

V: TRBV9
size: NA
J: TRBJ2-1
D: NA
DNA: TGTGCCAGCAGCGTCGATGGGGGTTACTATGAGCAGTTCTTC
CDR3: CASSVDGGYYEQFF

V: TRBV5-1
size: NA
J: TRBJ1-5
D: TRBD1
DNA: TGCGCCAGCAGCCTGACAGGGGGCGATTCTGGTCAGCCCCAGCATTTT
CDR3: CASSLTGGDSGQPQHF

V: TRBV7-2
size: few
J: TRBJ2-7
D: NA
DNA: TGTGCCAGCAGCTTAGACGTTTCCGAGCAGTACTTC
CDR3: CASSLDVSEQYF

V: TRBV29-1
size: once
J: TRBJ2-7
D: TRBD1
DNA: TGCAGCGGGAGACAGACAGGGGGCTCCGAGCAGTACTTC
CDR3: CSGRQTGGSEQYF

V: TRBV24-1
size: NA
J: TRBJ2-2
D: TRBD1
DNA: TGTGCCACCAGTGAACAGACAGGGGCCCTCAACACCGGGGAGCTGTTTTTT
CDR3: CATSEQTGALNTGELFF

V: TRBV19
size: once
J: TRBJ2-6
D: NA
DNA: TGTGCCAGCGCTCCCGGCGGTGGGGCCAACGTCCTGACTTTC
CDR3: CASAPGGGANVLTF

V: TRBV18
size: NA
J: TRBJ2-2
D: NA
DNA: TGTGCCAGCTCACCTGGGGTATCGGACGGGGAGCTGTTTTTT
CDR3: CASSPGVSDGELFF

V: TRBV6-2/TRBV6-3
size: NA
J: TRBJ1-3
D: NA
DNA: TGTGCCAGCAGTTTAGTGGAATCTGGAAACACCATATATTTT
CDR3: CASSLVESGNTIYF

V: TRBV4-2
size: NA
J: TRBJ2-7
D: TRBD1
DNA: TGTGCCAGCAGCCAAGGGGCGGGACAGGGTCCCCACGAGCAGTACTTC
CDR3: CASSQGAGQGPHEQYF

V: TRBV29-1
size: few
J: TRBJ1-3
D: NA
DNA: TGCAGCGTTGACGACAGAAACTCTGGAAACACCATATATTTT
CDR3: CSVDDRNSGNTIYF

V: TRBV19
size: NA
J: TRBJ2-7
D: TRBD2
DNA: TGTGCCAGTAGTATCGACCCGCTGGGGAGGGGCGACTACGAGCAGTACTTC
CDR3: CASSIDPLGRGDYEQYF